This T cell receptor beta chain is from a study of blood T cell repertoires in COVID-19. Overall study context: The study drew acute and convalescent COVID-19 samples from the United States, Italy and Spain. T cells, B-cell-depleted T cells, or PBMCs provided the cDNA or gDNA that served as material.

Authors' processing steps: Amplified reference gene primers provided the basis for estimating nucleated cell counts. Here immunoSEQ multiplex PCR was the method, and the copy in TCRdb shows in-frame clones only, minus some. V, J and clone size are taken as reported in that table, and D and trimming were inferred from the DNA itself. The top ten hold less than 3.5% of the sample, which has just under 150,000 clones, approximately 81% seen once. In germline, CDR1 is LGHDT, CDR2 YNNKEL (reference sequence). The CDR3 sequence is 15 residues long. V lost 0 bases, J lost 2 bases, and 11 bases lay in between.

This TCR was sampled from a human donor with acute or convalescent COVID-19. The donor label of this sample is uncertain. This chain links TRBV3-1 (or the pseudogene TRBV3-2) with TRBJ2-7, with D possibly being TRBD1 (5 bases). Sequenced: peripheral blood. The DNA of the CDR3 is TGTGCCAGCAGCCAAGATCGCAGGGTGGCCTACGAGCAGTACTTC. Protein product: CASSQDRRVAYEQYF.